This entry lists 27 T cell receptor beta chains sequenced from one sample in a study of T cells expressing NK-cell markers. For each CDR3 protein, TCRdb gives one entry from its re-call of the 5' RACE reads, without DNA. Reported are approximately 440,000 distinct CDR3 sequences; the ten largest clones contain almost 1.5%. Sequencing was performed on blood T cells: a sorted CD56 or NKG2C T cell subset, CD4+ or CD8+ T cells, or bulk PBMC T cells (not recorded which). All receptors come from a woman in her forties or fifties in good health.

The chain employs TRBV12-3 or TRBV12-4 and TRBJ2-7; TCRdb picks TRBD1, but there is no DNA to check that call. The CDR3 is made up of 16 amino acids. The CDR3: CASSNPRQGRFYEQYF.

The V gene is TRBV11-2, the J gene TRBJ2-5; TCRdb indicates TRBD1, and absent DNA this call remains unverified. The CDR3 totals 13 residues. CDR1 and CDR2 (germline): SGHAT, FQNNGV. CDR3 sequence: CASNRDTQETQYF.

This chain joins TRBV7-6 and TRBJ2-7. Germline CDR1 SGHVS, CDR2 FNYEAQ. The CDR3 covers 15 residues. Here the CDR3 reads CASSLSDESSYEQYF.

The J gene is TRBJ2-2, the V gene TRBV11-2. Per the germline V gene, CDR1 is SGHAT and CDR2 is FQNNGV. This CDR3 spans 13 amino acids. The CDR3 reads CASSFTKGGELFF.

The rearrangement uses TRBV5-1 and TRBJ2-2. The CDR3 is 13 residues long. The germline gives CDR1 SGHRS, CDR2 YFSETQ. The CDR3 region is CASSLGTTGELFF.

V usage is TRBV29-1 and J usage is TRBJ2-3; checking the TCRdb D call of TRBD1 is not possible without DNA. The germline V gene encodes CDR1 SQVTM and CDR2 ANQGSEA. The CDR3 contains 13 residues. The CDR3 region is CSVERRGTDTQYF.

The rearrangement joins TRBV7-9 to TRBJ2-6; TCRdb selects TRBD1, and the lack of DNA leaves this call unchecked. The germline V gene encodes CDR1 SEHNR and CDR2 FQNEAQ (reference sequence). The CDR3 is 16 amino acids. CDR3 amino acids: CASSIVAGSGANVLTF.

This chain uses TRBV5-1 with TRBJ2-1; the TRBD2 assignment by TCRdb is unverifiable without DNA. The CDR3 length is 15 residues. Germline values: CDR1 SGHRS, CDR2 YFSETQ. The CDR3 loop reads CASSLLAGEGNEQFF.

This chain uses TRBV20-1 with TRBJ2-7; TCRdb names TRBD1, which stays unverified in the absence of DNA. The CDR3 contains 14 residues. Germline loops: CDR1 DFQATT, CDR2 SNEGSKA (reference sequence). The CDR3 is CSAIDGTGGDDQYF.

The rearrangement uses TRBV5-1 and TRBJ2-5; as DNA is missing, the TRBD1 call by TCRdb cannot be tested. The germline gives CDR1 SGHRS, CDR2 YFSETQ. The CDR3 consists of 17 residues. The CDR3 sequence: CASSPVVADRAGRTQYF.

This chain connects TRBV9 to TRBJ2-2; TCRdb picks TRBD1, but there is no DNA to check that call. Germline CDR1 and CDR2: SGDLS and YYNGEE. This CDR3 is built from 14 residues. CDR3 region: CASKPGGDTGELFF. Full variable domain (missing parts from reference TRBV9 and TRBJ2-2): DSGVTQTPKHLITATGQRVTLRCSPRSGDLSVYWYQQSLDQGLQFLIQYYNGEERAKGNILERFSAQQFPDLHSELNLSSLELGDSALYFCASKPGGDTGELFFGEGSRLTVL.

This chain uses TRBV27 with TRBJ2-7. This CDR3 spans 14 amino acids. Germline V gene data show CDR1 as MNHEY and CDR2 as SMNVEV (reference sequence). CDR3 residues: CASSLRSDYYEQYF.

This chain uses TRBV12-3 or TRBV12-4 with TRBJ1-1; TCRdb gives TRBD1 as the D gene, but with no DNA this cannot be confirmed. This CDR3 has 14 amino acids. This CDR3 is CASGGLTGGTEAFF.

This chain links TRBV3-1 with TRBJ2-1; with no DNA, the TCRdb D assignment of TRBD2 cannot be verified. This CDR3 comprises 16 residues. The germline V gene has CDR1 LGHDT and CDR2 YNNKEL (reference sequence). The CDR3 is CASSLQSGSSYNEQFF.

The gene calls are TRBV20-1 and TRBJ2-1; TCRdb lists TRBD1, though no DNA is available to test this call. CDR3 length equals 14 residues. Germline-derived CDR1 and CDR2 are DFQATT and SNEGSKA (reference sequence). CDR3 sequence reads: CSASPDRGANEQFF.

The rearrangement uses TRBV5-5 and TRBJ2-2; TCRdb lists TRBD1, though no DNA is available to test this call. CDR1 and CDR2 from the germline V gene are SGHKS and YYEKEE (reference sequence). The CDR3 is 17 amino acids. The CDR3 here is CASVPGGGRRETGELFF.

The chain carries TRBV28 and TRBJ2-3; TCRdb's assignment of TRBD1 cannot be checked, as there is no DNA. The CDR3 sequence is 14 residues long. CDR1 and CDR2 from the germline V gene are MDHEN and SYDVKM. The CDR3 loop reads CATVSGTQIRTQYF.

This rearrangement joins TRBV11-2 to TRBJ1-1; TCRdb reports TRBD1, a call that lacks DNA to check it against. CDR1 and CDR2 (germline): SGHAT, FQNNGV. The CDR3 has 14 residues. CDR3 amino acids: CASSLAGRVQEAFF.

The CDR3 region is CSAGLAGESEQFF. This chain links TRBV20-1 with TRBJ2-1; the TRBD2 assignment by TCRdb is unverifiable without DNA. Germline V gene data show CDR1 as DFQATT and CDR2 as SNEGSKA (reference sequence). CDR3 length equals 13 residues.

The chain joins TRBV5-1 to TRBJ2-1; TCRdb returns TRBD1, unconfirmable since there is no DNA. The CDR3 has 13 residues. Germline assignment: CDR1 SGHRS and CDR2 YFSETQ. CDR3 amino acids: CASSLAPGNEQFF. Full variable domain (remainder filled in from reference TRBV5-1 and TRBJ2-1): KAGVTQTPRYLIKTRGQQVTLSCSPISGHRSVSWYQQTPGQGLQFLFEYFSETQRNKGNFPGRFSGRQFSNSRSEMNVSTLELGDSALYLCASSLAPGNEQFFGPGTRLTVL.

The V and J genes are TRBV29-1 and TRBJ2-7; the D call from TCRdb, TRBD2, cannot be confirmed without DNA. The CDR3 runs to 14 residues. CDR1 and CDR2 (germline): SQVTM, ANQGSEA. The CDR3: CSVSTSGMRGEQYF.

The CDR3 is CASSIDQPLFNEQFF. This chain joins TRBV19 and TRBJ2-1; TCRdb's D call, TRBD1, is unchecked because there is no DNA. This CDR3 has 15 residues. Germline V gene lookup returns CDR1 LNHDA and CDR2 SQIVND (reference sequence).

This chain uses TRBV25-1 with TRBJ2-2; the D call of TRBD1 rests on TCRdb alone, since no DNA is present to check it. CDR1 and CDR2 from the germline V gene are MGHDK and SYGVNS. The CDR3 loop spans 16 amino acids. The CDR3 spells CASSPKGGGNTGELFF.

The J gene is TRBJ1-1, the V gene TRBV6-6; TCRdb indicates TRBD1, and absent DNA this call remains unverified. The CDR3 length is 14 residues. Germline V gene lookup returns CDR1 MNHNY and CDR2 SVGAGI (reference sequence). The chain's CDR3 is CASSYSTLQGGAFF.

CDR3 region: CASSQGSYNEQFF. This sequence joins TRBV5-1 and TRBJ2-1. This CDR3 contains 13 residues. Germline CDR1 reads SGHRS; CDR2 reads YFSETQ.

This sequence joins TRBV24-1 and TRBJ2-5; TCRdb gives TRBD2 as the D gene, but with no DNA this cannot be confirmed. This CDR3 contains 17 residues. Looked up from germline, CDR1 is KGHDR and CDR2 is SFDVKD. CDR3 sequence: CATSAPLRGLAEETQYF.

V and J are TRBV12-3 or TRBV12-4 and TRBJ2-5; TCRdb picks TRBD2, but there is no DNA to check that call. The CDR3 loop spans 19 amino acids. CDR3 residues: CASSPRNNLAGGSGETQYF.